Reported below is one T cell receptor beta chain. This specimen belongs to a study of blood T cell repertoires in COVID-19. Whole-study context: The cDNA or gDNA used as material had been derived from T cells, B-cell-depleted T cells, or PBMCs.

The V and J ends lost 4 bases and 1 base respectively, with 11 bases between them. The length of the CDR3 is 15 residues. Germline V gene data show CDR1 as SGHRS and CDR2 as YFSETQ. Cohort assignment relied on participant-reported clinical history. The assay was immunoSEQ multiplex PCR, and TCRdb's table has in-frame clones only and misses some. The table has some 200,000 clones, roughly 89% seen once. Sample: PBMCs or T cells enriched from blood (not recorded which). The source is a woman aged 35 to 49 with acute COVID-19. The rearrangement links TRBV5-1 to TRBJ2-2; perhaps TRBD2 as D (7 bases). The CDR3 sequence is CASSPGGKNTGELFF. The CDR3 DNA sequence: TGCGCCAGCAGCCCGGGGGGCAAGAACACCGGGGAGCTGTTTTTT.